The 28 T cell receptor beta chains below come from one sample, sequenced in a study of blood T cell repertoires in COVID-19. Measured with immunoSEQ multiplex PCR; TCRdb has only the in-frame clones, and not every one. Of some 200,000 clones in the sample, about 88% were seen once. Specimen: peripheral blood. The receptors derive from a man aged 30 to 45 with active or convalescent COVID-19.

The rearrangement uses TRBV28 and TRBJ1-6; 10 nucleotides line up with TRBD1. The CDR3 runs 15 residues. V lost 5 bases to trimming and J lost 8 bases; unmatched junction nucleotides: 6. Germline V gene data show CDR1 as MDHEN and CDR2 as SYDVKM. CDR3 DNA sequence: TGTGCCAGCAGTCTCCGACAGGGGGCGGATTCACCCCTCCACTTT. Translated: CASSLRQGADSPLHF.

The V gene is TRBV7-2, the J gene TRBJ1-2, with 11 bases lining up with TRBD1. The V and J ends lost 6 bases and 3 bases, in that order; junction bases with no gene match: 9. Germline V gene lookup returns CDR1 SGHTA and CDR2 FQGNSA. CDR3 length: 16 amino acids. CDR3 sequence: CASRDRGRREDYGYTF. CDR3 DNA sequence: TGTGCCAGCAGGGACAGGGGGCGCCGGGAGGACTATGGCTACACCTTC.

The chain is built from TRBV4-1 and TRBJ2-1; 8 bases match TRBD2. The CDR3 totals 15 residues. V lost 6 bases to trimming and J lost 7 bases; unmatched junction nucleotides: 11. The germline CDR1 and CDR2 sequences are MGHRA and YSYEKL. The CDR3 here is CASSPSGGGANEQFF. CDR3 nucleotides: TGCGCCAGCAGTCCATCCGGGGGGGGAGCTAATGAGCAGTTCTTC.

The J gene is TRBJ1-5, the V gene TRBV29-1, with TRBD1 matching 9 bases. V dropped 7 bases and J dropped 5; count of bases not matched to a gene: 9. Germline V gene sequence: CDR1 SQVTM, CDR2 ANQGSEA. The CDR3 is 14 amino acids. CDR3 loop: CSATQGAMDQPQHF. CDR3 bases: TGCAGCGCGACACAGGGGGCGATGGATCAGCCCCAGCATTTT.

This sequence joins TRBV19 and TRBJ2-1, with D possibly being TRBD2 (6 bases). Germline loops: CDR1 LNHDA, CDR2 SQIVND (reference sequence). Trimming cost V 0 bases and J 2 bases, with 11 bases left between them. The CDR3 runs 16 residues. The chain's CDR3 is CASSIDGRPTYNEQFF. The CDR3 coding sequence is TGTGCCAGTAGTATAGATGGGAGGCCCACCTACAATGAGCAGTTCTTC.

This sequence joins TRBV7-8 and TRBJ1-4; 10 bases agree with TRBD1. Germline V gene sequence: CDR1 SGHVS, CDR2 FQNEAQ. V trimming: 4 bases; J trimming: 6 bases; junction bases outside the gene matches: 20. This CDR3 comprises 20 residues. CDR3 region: CASSSPRGTGDGGGDEKLFF. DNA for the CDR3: TGTGCCAGCAGCTCCCCGCGTGGGACAGGGGACGGCGGTGGGGATGAAAAACTGTTTTTT.

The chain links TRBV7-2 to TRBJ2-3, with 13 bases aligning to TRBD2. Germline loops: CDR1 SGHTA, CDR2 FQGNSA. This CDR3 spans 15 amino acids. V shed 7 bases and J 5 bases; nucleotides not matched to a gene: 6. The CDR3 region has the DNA TGTGCCAGCACCCAGGGACTAGCGGGATTAGATACGCAGTATTTT. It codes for CASTQGLAGLDTQYF.

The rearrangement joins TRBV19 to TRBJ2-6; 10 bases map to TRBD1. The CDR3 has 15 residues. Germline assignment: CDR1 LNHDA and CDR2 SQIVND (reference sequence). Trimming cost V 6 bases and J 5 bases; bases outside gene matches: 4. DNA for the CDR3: TGTGCCAGTAGATCGGGACAGGGGAGGGCCAACGTCCTGACTTTC. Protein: CASRSGQGRANVLTF.

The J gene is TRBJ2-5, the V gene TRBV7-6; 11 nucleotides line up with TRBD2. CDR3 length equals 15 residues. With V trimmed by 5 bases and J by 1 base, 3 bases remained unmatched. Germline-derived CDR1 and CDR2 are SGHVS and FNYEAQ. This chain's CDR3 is CASSLGLAVQETQYF. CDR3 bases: TGTGCCAGCAGCCTGGGACTAGCGGTCCAAGAGACCCAGTACTTC.

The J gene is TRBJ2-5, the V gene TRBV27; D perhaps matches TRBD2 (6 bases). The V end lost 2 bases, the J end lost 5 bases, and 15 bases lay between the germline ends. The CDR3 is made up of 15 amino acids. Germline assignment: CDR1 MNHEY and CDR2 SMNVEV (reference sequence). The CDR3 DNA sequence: TGTGCCAGCAGTTTAGGGGTTGCCCTAGCGGAGACCCAGTACTTC. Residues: CASSLGVALAETQYF.

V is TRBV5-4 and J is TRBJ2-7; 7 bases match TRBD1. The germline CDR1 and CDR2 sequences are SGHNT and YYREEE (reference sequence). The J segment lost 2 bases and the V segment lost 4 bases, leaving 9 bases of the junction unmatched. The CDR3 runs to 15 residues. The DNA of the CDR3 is TGTGCCAGCAGCCAGCCCGGGACAGTGGCCTACGAGCAGTACTTC. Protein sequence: CASSQPGTVAYEQYF.

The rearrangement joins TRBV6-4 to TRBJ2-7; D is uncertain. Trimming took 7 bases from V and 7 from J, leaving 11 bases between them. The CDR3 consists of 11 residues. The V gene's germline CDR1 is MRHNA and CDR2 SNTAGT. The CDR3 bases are TGTGCCAGCAACCTACGTGTTGAGCAGTACTTC. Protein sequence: CASNLRVEQYF.

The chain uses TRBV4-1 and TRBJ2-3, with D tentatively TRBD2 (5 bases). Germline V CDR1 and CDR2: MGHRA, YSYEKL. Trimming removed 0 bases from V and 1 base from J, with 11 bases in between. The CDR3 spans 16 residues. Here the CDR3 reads CASSQDGIARTDTQYF. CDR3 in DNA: TGCGCCAGCAGCCAAGATGGGATAGCGCGCACAGATACGCAGTATTTT.

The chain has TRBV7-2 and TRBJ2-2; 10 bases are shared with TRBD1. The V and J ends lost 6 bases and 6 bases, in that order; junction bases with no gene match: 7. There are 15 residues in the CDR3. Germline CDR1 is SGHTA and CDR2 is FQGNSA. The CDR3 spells CASRPGQGFAGELFF. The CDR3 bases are TGTGCCAGCAGGCCGGGACAGGGGTTTGCCGGGGAGCTGTTTTTT.

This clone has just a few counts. The CDR3 DNA reads TGCGCCAGCAGCCAACATTTCGCGGGGCCTTTGGAGCAGTACTTC. This encodes CASSQHFAGPLEQYF. The V gene is TRBV4-1, the J gene TRBJ2-7; the D gene is possibly TRBD2 (6 bases). This CDR3 spans 15 amino acids. Trimming stripped 2 bases from V and 7 bases from J, with 18 bases between. The V gene's germline CDR1 is MGHRA and CDR2 YSYEKL.

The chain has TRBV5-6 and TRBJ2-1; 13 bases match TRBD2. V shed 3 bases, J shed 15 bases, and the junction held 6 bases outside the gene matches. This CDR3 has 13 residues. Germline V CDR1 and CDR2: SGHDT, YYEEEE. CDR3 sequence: CASSSSLAGGVFF. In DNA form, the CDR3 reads TGTGCCAGCAGCTCGTCACTAGCGGGAGGGGTGTTCTTC.

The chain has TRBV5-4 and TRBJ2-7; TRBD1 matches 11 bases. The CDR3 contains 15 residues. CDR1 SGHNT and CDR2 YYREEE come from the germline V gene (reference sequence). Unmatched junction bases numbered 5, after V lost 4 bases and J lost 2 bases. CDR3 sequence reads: CASSRQGQGAYEQYV. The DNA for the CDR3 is TGTGCCAGCAGCCGCCAGGGACAGGGGGCCTACGAGCAGTACGTC.

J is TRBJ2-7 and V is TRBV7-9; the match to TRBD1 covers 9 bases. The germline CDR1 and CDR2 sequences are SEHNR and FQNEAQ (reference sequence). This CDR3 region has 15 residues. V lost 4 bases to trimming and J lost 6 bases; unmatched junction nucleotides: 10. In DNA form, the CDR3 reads TGTGCCAGCAGCTACAGCGGGGACAGGGAAGGCGAGCAGTACGTC. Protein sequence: CASSYSGDREGEQYV.

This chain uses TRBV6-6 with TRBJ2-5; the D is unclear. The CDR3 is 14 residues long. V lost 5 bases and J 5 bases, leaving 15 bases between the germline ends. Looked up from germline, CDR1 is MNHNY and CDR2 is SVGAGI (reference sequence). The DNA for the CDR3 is TGTGCCAGCAGTCAACGTGGTGTCGAGGAGACCCAGTACTTC. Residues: CASSQRGVEETQYF.

The CDR3 nucleotides read TGTGCCAGCAGCTTAGTGGCGGGAGGGAACAATGAGCAGTTCTTC. It translates to CASSLVAGGNNEQFF. The chain couples TRBV7-2 to TRBJ2-1; 9 nucleotides line up with TRBD2. The germline V gene has CDR1 SGHTA and CDR2 FQGNSA. The V and J ends lost 1 base and 5 bases, in that order; junction bases with no gene match: 3. There are 15 residues in the CDR3.

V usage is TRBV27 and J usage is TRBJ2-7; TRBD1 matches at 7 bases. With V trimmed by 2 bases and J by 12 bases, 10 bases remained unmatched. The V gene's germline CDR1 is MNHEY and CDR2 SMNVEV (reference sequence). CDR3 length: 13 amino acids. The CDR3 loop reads CASSLTRQGSWYF. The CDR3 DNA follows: TGTGCCAGCAGTTTAACCCGACAGGGTTCGTGGTACTTC.

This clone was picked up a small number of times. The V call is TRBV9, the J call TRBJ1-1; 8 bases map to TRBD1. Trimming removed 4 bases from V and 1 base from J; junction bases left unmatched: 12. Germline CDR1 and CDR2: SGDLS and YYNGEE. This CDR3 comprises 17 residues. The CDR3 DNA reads TGTGCCAGCAGCCGACGGACAGGGCTGGATGGGAACACTGAAGCTTTCTTT. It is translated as CASSRRTGLDGNTEAFF.

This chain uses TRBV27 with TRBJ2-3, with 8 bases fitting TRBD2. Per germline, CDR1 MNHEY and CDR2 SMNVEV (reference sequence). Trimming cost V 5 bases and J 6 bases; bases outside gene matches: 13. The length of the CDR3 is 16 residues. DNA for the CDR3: TGTGCCAGCAGTCGCGGTACGGCTAGCGGGTATGATACGCAGTATTTT. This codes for CASSRGTASGYDTQYF.

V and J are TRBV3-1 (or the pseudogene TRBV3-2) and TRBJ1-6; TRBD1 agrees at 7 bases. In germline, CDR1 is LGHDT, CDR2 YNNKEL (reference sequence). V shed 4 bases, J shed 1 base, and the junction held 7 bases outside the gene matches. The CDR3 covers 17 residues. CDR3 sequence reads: CASSPRQGRSYNSPLHF. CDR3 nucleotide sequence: TGTGCCAGCAGCCCAAGACAGGGTAGATCCTATAATTCACCCCTCCACTTT.

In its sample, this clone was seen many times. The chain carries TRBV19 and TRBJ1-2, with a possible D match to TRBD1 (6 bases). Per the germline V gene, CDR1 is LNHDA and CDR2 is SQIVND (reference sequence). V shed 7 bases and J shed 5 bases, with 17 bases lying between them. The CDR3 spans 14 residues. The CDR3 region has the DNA TGTGCCAGTAACTGGGCAGGGGATAGGTATGGCTACACCTTC. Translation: CASNWAGDRYGYTF.

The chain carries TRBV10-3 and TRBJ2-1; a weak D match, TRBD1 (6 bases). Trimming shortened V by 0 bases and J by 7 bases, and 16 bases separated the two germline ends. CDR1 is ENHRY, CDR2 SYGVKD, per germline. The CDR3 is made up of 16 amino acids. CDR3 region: CAISESLGAITNEQFF. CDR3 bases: TGTGCCATCAGTGAGTCGCTGGGGGCAATTACGAATGAGCAGTTCTTC.

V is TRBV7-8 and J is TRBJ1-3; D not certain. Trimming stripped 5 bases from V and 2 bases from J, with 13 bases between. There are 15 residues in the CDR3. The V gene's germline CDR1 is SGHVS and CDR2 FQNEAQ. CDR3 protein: CASSLQPRTGNTIYF. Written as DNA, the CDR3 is TGTGCCAGCAGCCTACAGCCTCGTACTGGAAACACCATATATTTT.

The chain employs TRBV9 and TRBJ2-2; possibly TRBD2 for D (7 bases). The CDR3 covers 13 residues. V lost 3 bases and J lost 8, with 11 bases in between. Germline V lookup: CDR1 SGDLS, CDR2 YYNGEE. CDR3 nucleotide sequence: TGTGCCAGCAGCGAGGGGGAGGGTGGGGAGCTGTTTTTT. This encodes CASSEGEGGELFF.